These 16 T cell receptor beta chains came from one sample sequenced in a study of blood T cells in healthy people across ages. Together with a sample-barcoded 5' primer, a J-beta primer mix was included in a second PCR lasting about 7 to 11 cycles. TCRdb re-called the 5' RACE reads with MiXCR, one entry per CDR3 protein. The top ten clones hold 30% to 45% of a sample with about 640,000 distinct CDR3 sequences, approximately 59% of them seen once. The material sequenced was blood. The receptors originated from a man aged 60 to 75 in good health.

This clonotype was counted only a few times. In DNA, the CDR3 is TGTGCCAGCAGTTACTCCCAGGCTGGTGAAAAACTGTTTTTT. Translation: CASSYSQAGEKLFF. The chain recombines TRBV6-5 with TRBJ1-4, with D unclear. This CDR3 region has 14 residues. The germline CDR1 and CDR2 sequences are MNHEY and SVGAGI. The V and J ends lost 0 bases and 7 bases respectively, with 9 bases between them.

This clonotype showed up just a few times. The chain combines TRBV29-1 with TRBJ2-1, with 8 bases fitting TRBD1. This CDR3 is built from 11 residues. CDR1 is SQVTM, CDR2 ANQGSEA, per germline. Germline trimming cut 6 bases from V and 10 bases from J; bases unmatched to any gene: 5. In DNA form, the CDR3 reads TGCAGCGTGAGGACAGGGACCGAGCAGTTCTTC. Its protein product is CSVRTGTEQFF.

The chain recombines TRBV5-1 with TRBJ1-6; 7 nucleotides line up with TRBD1. V was clipped by 4 bases and J by 8 bases; unmatched bases: 9. The CDR3 contains 15 residues. The germline CDR1 and CDR2 sequences are SGHRS and YFSETQ. CDR3 sequence reads: CASSLRGTADSPLHF. In DNA form, the CDR3 reads TGCGCCAGCAGCCTTCGGGGGACAGCTGATTCACCCCTCCACTTT.

The V gene is TRBV24-1, the J gene TRBJ2-1; D not certain. Trimming shortened V by 4 bases and J by 6 bases, and 3 bases separated the two germline ends. Germline CDR1 and CDR2: KGHDR and SFDVKD. The CDR3 loop spans 11 amino acids. For the CDR3, the DNA is TGTGCCACCAGTGACCCCAATGAGCAGTTCTTC. It translates to CATSDPNEQFF.

This rearrangement joins TRBV4-1 to TRBJ2-3; 8 positions match TRBD2. V lost 0 bases, J lost 2 bases, and 10 bases stayed unmatched. The CDR3 is made up of 18 amino acids. Germline V lookup: CDR1 MGHRA, CDR2 YSYEKL. The CDR3 here is CASSQEGKTSGLTDTQYF. In DNA, the CDR3 is TGCGCCAGCAGCCAAGAAGGAAAAACTAGCGGTCTCACAGATACGCAGTATTTT.

The chain has TRBV5-1 and TRBJ2-1, with D possibly TRBD2 on 6 matching bases. CDR3 length equals 15 residues. CDR1 and CDR2 from the germline V gene are SGHRS and YFSETQ. Trimming left V 3 bases short and J 3 bases short, with 13 bases between. The CDR3: CASSSTGESYNEQFF. The CDR3 DNA follows: TGCGCCAGCAGCTCAACGGGGGAAAGCTACAATGAGCAGTTCTTC.

The V and J genes are TRBV6-1 and TRBJ1-2; the D gene is possibly TRBD1 (6 bases). With 9 bases removed from V and 0 bases from J, the gap between germline ends came to 11 bases. Looked up from germline, CDR1 is MNHNS and CDR2 is SASEGT. There are 13 residues in the CDR3. CDR3 residues: CASLTGANYGYTF. DNA for the CDR3: TGTGCCAGTTTGACAGGAGCTAACTATGGCTACACCTTC.

The V and J genes are TRBV28 and TRBJ2-3, with unresolved D. The CDR3 totals 13 residues. The V end was cut by 8 bases, the J end by 0 bases, with 9 bases between. Germline V gene sequence: CDR1 MDHEN, CDR2 SYDVKM. The CDR3 DNA reads TGTGCCAGCCAGACCCCTAGCACAGATACGCAGTATTTT. This sequence encodes CASQTPSTDTQYF.

This clonotype was seen a single time. The V and J genes are TRBV29-1 and TRBJ1-4; D remains ambiguous. Germline V gives CDR1 SQVTM, CDR2 ANQGSEA. The CDR3 extends over 14 amino acids. The V and J ends lost 2 bases and 8 bases respectively, with 15 bases between them. The CDR3 protein is CSVERAGVGEKLFF. The CDR3 nucleotides are TGCAGCGTTGAAAGGGCCGGGGTCGGGGAAAAACTGTTTTTT.

In regard to this clonotype: A read error may produce the germline difference seen at one junction end. The chain uses TRBV10-3 and TRBJ2-3; possible D gene TRBD1, 6 bases. The CDR3 is 15 amino acids. The V gene's germline CDR1 is ENHRY and CDR2 SYGVKD. DNA for the CDR3: TGTGTCATCAGTCCTATCCGGGACACCTCAGATACGCAGTATTTT. As protein: CVISPIRDTSDTQYF.

In its sample, this clonotype was seen many times. V is TRBV5-6 and J is TRBJ2-5; a possible D gene is TRBD1 (5 bases). Trimming took 2 bases from V and 4 from J, leaving 15 bases between them. The germline CDR1 and CDR2 sequences are SGHDT and YYEEEE. CDR3 length equals 15 residues. This chain's CDR3 is CASSFWTRVGETQYF. The DNA of the CDR3 is TGTGCCAGCAGCTTTTGGACCAGGGTGGGAGAGACCCAGTACTTC.

In this sample, this clonotype turned up once. The chain recombines TRBV20-1 with TRBJ2-3, with a possible D match to TRBD2 (6 bases). This CDR3 has 15 residues. The V and J ends lost 4 bases and 0 bases respectively, with 14 bases between them. From germline, CDR1 is DFQATT and CDR2 SNEGSKA (reference sequence). CDR3 region: CSANRRESSTDTQYF. In DNA form, the CDR3 reads TGCAGTGCTAACAGGAGGGAGAGTAGCACAGATACGCAGTATTTT.

V and J are TRBV5-8 and TRBJ2-3; TRBD2 might be the D (6 bases). The V gene's germline CDR1 is SGHTS and CDR2 YDEGEE. V lost 2 bases and J 5 bases, leaving 18 bases between the germline ends. There are 16 residues in the CDR3. The DNA of the CDR3 is TGTGCCAGCAGCTTCGCGAGGCGGGGAGGAGGAGATACGCAGTATTTT. It translates to CASSFARRGGGDTQYF. Using reference TRBV5-8 and TRBJ2-3 for the parts outside the CDR3, the full variable domain is EAGVTQSPTHLIKTRGQQATLRCSPISGHTSVYWYQQALGLGLQFLLWYDEGEERNRGNFPPRFSGRQFPNYSSELNVNALELEDSALYLCASSFARRGGGDTQYFGPGTRLTVL.

This rearrangement joins TRBV20-1 to TRBJ1-5; tentatively, D is TRBD1 (5 bases). The CDR3 covers 15 residues. Deletions cut 3 bases from V and 4 bases from J, with 16 bases between. Germline loops: CDR1 DFQATT, CDR2 SNEGSKA (reference sequence). CDR3 sequence reads: CSASIGAGSNQPQHF. CDR3 coding DNA: TGCAGTGCTAGCATCGGGGCAGGGTCAAATCAGCCCCAGCATTTT.

This clonotype was detected a few times. V is TRBV6-2 or TRBV6-3 and J is TRBJ2-1, with a possible D match to TRBD2 (5 bases). The end of the DNA fits TRBJ2-7 better, so the J call may be wrong. Germline lookup yields CDR1 MNHEY and CDR2 SVGEGT. This CDR3 comprises 15 residues. The CDR3 nucleotides read TGTGCCAGCAGCGATACTTCCACTAGGAACTACGAGCAGTACTTC. This sequence encodes CASSDTSTRNYEQYF.

The chain is built from TRBV6-5 and TRBJ2-1, with TRBD1 matching 7 bases. The CDR3 length is 14 residues. V shed 6 bases and J 4 bases; nucleotides not matched to a gene: 6. Germline V gives CDR1 MNHEY, CDR2 SVGAGI. The CDR3 here is CASRRGTAYNEQFF. DNA of the CDR3: TGTGCCAGCAGAAGAGGGACAGCTTACAATGAGCAGTTCTTC.